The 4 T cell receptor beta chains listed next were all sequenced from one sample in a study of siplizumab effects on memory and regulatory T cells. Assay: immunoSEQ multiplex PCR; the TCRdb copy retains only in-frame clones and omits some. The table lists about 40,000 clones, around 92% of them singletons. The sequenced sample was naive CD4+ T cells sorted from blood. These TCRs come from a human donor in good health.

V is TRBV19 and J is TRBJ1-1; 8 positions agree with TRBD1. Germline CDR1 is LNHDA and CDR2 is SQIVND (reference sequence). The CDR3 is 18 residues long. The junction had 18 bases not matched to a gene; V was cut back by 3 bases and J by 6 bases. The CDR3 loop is CASSIGQGAHRRAAEAFF. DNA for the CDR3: TGTGCCAGTAGTATCGGGCAGGGGGCGCATCGTAGGGCCGCTGAAGCTTTCTTT.

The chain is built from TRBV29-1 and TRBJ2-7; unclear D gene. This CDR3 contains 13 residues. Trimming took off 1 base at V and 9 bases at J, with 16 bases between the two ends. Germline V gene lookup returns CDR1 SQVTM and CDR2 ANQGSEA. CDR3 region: CSVEAKDRARQYF. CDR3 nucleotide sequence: TGCAGCGTTGAAGCGAAGGACCGGGCTCGGCAGTACTTC.

The CDR3 sequence: CASRSTGGGEKLFF. Written as DNA, the CDR3 is TGTGCCAGCAGATCCACAGGGGGCGGTGAAAAACTGTTTTTT. The genes are TRBV6-5 and TRBJ1-4, with 9 bases lining up with TRBD1. J gave up 7 bases and V 6 bases, and 6 bases lay outside the gene matches. The CDR3 covers 14 residues. CDR1 is MNHEY, CDR2 SVGAGI, per germline.

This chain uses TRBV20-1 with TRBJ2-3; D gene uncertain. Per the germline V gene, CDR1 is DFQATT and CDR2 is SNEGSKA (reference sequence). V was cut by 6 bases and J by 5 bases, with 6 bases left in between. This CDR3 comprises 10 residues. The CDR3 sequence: CSAQQDTQYF. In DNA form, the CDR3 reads TGCAGTGCCCAGCAAGATACGCAGTATTTT.